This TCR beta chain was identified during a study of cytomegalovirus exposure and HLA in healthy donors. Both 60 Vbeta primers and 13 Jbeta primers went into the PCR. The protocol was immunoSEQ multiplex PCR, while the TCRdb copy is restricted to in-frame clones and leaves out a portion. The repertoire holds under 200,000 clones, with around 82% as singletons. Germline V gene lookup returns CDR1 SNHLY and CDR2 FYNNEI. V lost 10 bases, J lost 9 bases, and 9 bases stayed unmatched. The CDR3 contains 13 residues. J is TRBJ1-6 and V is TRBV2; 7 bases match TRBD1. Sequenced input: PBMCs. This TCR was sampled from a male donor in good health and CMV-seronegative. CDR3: CATWDSFSSPLHF. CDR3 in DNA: TGTGCCACCTGGGACAGCTTTAGTTCACCCCTCCACTTT.